The sample holds many counts of the clone carrying this T cell receptor (beta chain). Looked up from germline, CDR1 is SGHDT and CDR2 is YYEEEE. This CDR3 is built from 15 residues. J was trimmed by 5 bases and V by 1 base; bases with no gene match: 9. TCR beta CDR3 amplification used RNA transcripts. Scientists carried out first-round RT-PCR using HTBI primers and then a second-round multiplex PCR. TCRdb used MiXCR to reprocess the multiplex PCR reads, holding one entry per CDR3 protein. The profile shows 200,000 to 250,000 distinct CDR3 sequences, around a fifth of them singletons. This record comes from a study of Graves' ophthalmopathy and Graves' hyperthyroidism.

Sequenced: peripheral blood. This sequence joins TRBV5-6 and TRBJ2-7; 7 bases map to TRBD2. The TCR was taken from a woman aged 45-65 years with Graves' ophthalmopathy. For the CDR3, the DNA is TGTGCCAGCAGCTTGTTCAAGGCGGGAGCCCACGAGCAGTACTTC. This gives the protein CASSLFKAGAHEQYF.